This T cell receptor beta chain was identified during a study of CD8+ T cells in alopecia areata. Extracted from the samples, RNA was reverse transcribed into cDNA to serve as the sequencing template. The method was immunoSEQ multiplex PCR; TCRdb's version includes in-frame clones alone and lacks a portion of them. The sample shows about 64,000 clones, 46% of them seen only once. This clone was counted only a few times. The germline V gene has CDR1 SQVTM and CDR2 ANQGSEA. V dropped 0 bases and J dropped 2; count of bases not matched to a gene: 4. The CDR3 consists of 15 residues. Described treatment: oral pan-JAK inhibitor, 5-10 mg twice daily.

The chain carries TRBV29-1 and TRBJ2-1; 7 bases are a match to TRBD1. The receptor was derived from a human donor with alopecia areata. The specimen was CD8+ T cells sorted from blood, collected around week 36, from a patient treated with tofacitinib. The DNA for the CDR3 is TGCAGCGTTGAAGAAGGTCAGGGGGCCTACAATGAGCAGTTCTTC. Its translation is CSVEEGQGAYNEQFF.